This TCR beta chain was captured by sequencing in a study of blood T cell repertoires in COVID-19. As for the study in general: The origin of the acute and convalescent COVID-19 samples was the United States, Italy and Spain.

This CDR3 contains 17 residues. J was trimmed by 6 bases and V by 4 bases; bases with no gene match: 14. CDR1 and CDR2 (germline): SGHAT, FQNNGV. In the study's own analysis: Quantification of nucleated cells was approximated via reference gene primer amplification. Data came from immunoSEQ multiplex PCR; TCRdb stores just in-frame clones and leaves some out. That table supplies the V and J calls and clone size; D and trimming were determined from the DNA. The table records around 97,000 clones, 87% of them present only once. The chain carries TRBV11-2 and TRBJ2-1; 8 nucleotides line up with TRBD2. This clonotype was obtained from a man between 45 and 60 years old in a cohort sampled during active COVID-19. The sequenced sample consisted of peripheral blood. CDR3 nucleotides: TGTGCCAGCAGCTCCCCGGGAGGGAGCGGGGTGCCCAATGAGCAGTTCTTC. Translation: CASSSPGGSGVPNEQFF.